This entry lists 16 T cell receptor beta chains sequenced from one sample in a study of blood T cell repertoires in COVID-19. Profiling relied on immunoSEQ multiplex PCR, and the TCRdb table lists in-frame clones only, not all of them. Of approximately 200,000 clones listed, about 86% are singletons. The specimen sequenced was peripheral blood. Receptor source: a man between 60 and 75 years old who had recovered from COVID-19.

The chain carries TRBV12-3 or TRBV12-4 and TRBJ2-5; D is unclear. Deletions cut 6 bases from V and 5 bases from J, with 13 bases between. The CDR3 is 13 amino acids. The CDR3 loop is CASSFVGRETQYF. CDR3 in DNA: TGTGCCAGCAGCTTCGTGGGCCGGGAGACCCAGTACTTC.

The V and J genes are TRBV6-5 and TRBJ1-2; TRBD1 matches at 8 bases. From germline, CDR1 is MNHEY and CDR2 SVGAGI. The CDR3 extends over 12 amino acids. V shed 7 bases and J 7 bases; nucleotides not matched to a gene: 5. For the CDR3, the DNA is TGTGCCAGCACGACAGGGGCCAGTGGCTACACCTTC. Protein sequence: CASTTGASGYTF.

V is TRBV30 and J is TRBJ2-3, with 10 positions matching TRBD2. V dropped 2 bases and J dropped 4; count of bases not matched to a gene: 0. The CDR3 is 13 amino acids. Germline loops: CDR1 GTSNPN, CDR2 SVGIG (reference sequence). Here the CDR3 reads CAWSLAGADTQYF. The CDR3 DNA follows: TGTGCCTGGAGTCTAGCGGGGGCAGATACGCAGTATTTT.

The chain links TRBV5-6 to TRBJ2-7; D not certain. This CDR3 spans 13 amino acids. Looked up from germline, CDR1 is SGHDT and CDR2 is YYEEEE. V was trimmed by 2 bases and J by 6 bases, leaving 12 bases between them. The CDR3 spells CASSFFRSGEQYF. The CDR3 bases are TGTGCCAGCAGCTTTTTTAGGTCGGGCGAGCAGTACTTC.

The count of this clone is one. The chain employs TRBV11-2 and TRBJ2-5; 8 bases are shared with TRBD2. Trimming at V came to 5 bases and at J to 3 bases, leaving 8 bases not matched to a gene. This CDR3 comprises 15 residues. CDR1 is SGHAT and CDR2 is FQNNGV in the germline V gene. CDR3 residues: CASSDAGGGEETQYF. Here the CDR3 DNA reads TGTGCCAGCAGCGATGCGGGGGGTGGGGAAGAGACCCAGTACTTC.

The rearrangement links TRBV20-1 to TRBJ1-1, with D maybe TRBD1 (6 bases). Germline-derived CDR1 and CDR2 are DFQATT and SNEGSKA (reference sequence). The V end lost 3 bases, the J end lost 10 bases, and 12 bases lay between the germline ends. CDR3 length: 11 residues. CDR3 sequence: CSARTGPGAFF. The CDR3 DNA sequence: TGCAGTGCTAGGACAGGCCCGGGAGCTTTCTTT.

This clone occurred once. The V and J genes are TRBV9 and TRBJ2-7, with 9 bases lining up with TRBD2. Germline values: CDR1 SGDLS, CDR2 YYNGEE. V was clipped by 0 bases and J by 4 bases; unmatched bases: 5. The CDR3 covers 15 residues. The CDR3 sequence is CASSVGASGEYEQYF. The CDR3 bases are TGTGCCAGCAGCGTAGGGGCTAGCGGGGAATACGAGCAGTACTTC.

V and J are TRBV29-1 and TRBJ1-1; D is perhaps TRBD1 (6 bases). V was trimmed by 7 bases and J by 1 base, leaving 13 bases between them. The CDR3 covers 13 residues. The germline V gene has CDR1 SQVTM and CDR2 ANQGSEA. The CDR3 region is CSGGAGKNTEAFF. The CDR3 DNA follows: TGCAGCGGGGGGGCAGGGAAGAACACTGAAGCTTTCTTT.

This chain uses TRBV3-1 (or the pseudogene TRBV3-2) with TRBJ2-7; 8 bases map to TRBD2. CDR3 length: 15 residues. J gave up 1 base and V 8 bases, and 10 bases lay outside the gene matches. The germline gives CDR1 LGHDT, CDR2 YNNKEL (reference sequence). The CDR3: CASGLLSGGSYEQYF. CDR3 coding DNA: TGTGCCAGCGGTCTACTAAGCGGGGGTTCCTACGAGCAGTACTTC.

The chain recombines TRBV5-4 with TRBJ2-5; 11 nucleotides align to TRBD2. CDR1 and CDR2 from the germline V gene are SGHNT and YYREEE (reference sequence). Trimming cost V 4 bases and J 4 bases; bases outside gene matches: 3. The CDR3 is 14 residues long. In DNA form, the CDR3 reads TGTGCCAGCAGCACGGGACTAGCGGCAGAGACCCAGTACTTC. As protein: CASSTGLAAETQYF.

The gene calls are TRBV29-1 and TRBJ2-2, with D possibly matching TRBD2 (5 bases). The germline gives CDR1 SQVTM, CDR2 ANQGSEA. This CDR3 spans 13 amino acids. Trimming left V 4 bases short and J 2 bases short, with 8 bases between. The CDR3, as DNA: TGCAGCGTTGTGCGACTAAACACCGGGGAGCTGTTTTTT. Amino acid sequence: CSVVRLNTGELFF.

This clone was recorded only once. V usage is TRBV18 and J usage is TRBJ1-4, with 10 bases that match TRBD1. J gave up 8 bases and V 5 bases, and 5 bases lay outside the gene matches. CDR1 KGHSH and CDR2 LQKENI come from the germline V gene. This CDR3 region has 14 residues. CDR3 in DNA: TGTGCCAGCTCAATGACAGGGGGCGAAGAAAAACTGTTTTTT. It encodes CASSMTGGEEKLFF.

This clone was seen just once. J is TRBJ2-1 and V is TRBV7-2; maybe TRBD2 (6 bases). From germline, CDR1 is SGHTA and CDR2 FQGNSA. V dropped 4 bases and J dropped 9 bases, with 16 bases sitting between them. This CDR3 comprises 14 residues. The CDR3 sequence is CASSSYRLVGEQFF. As DNA, the CDR3 is TGTGCCAGCAGCTCGTATAGACTAGTTGGTGAGCAGTTCTTC.

The chain employs TRBV28 and TRBJ2-1, with 12 positions matching TRBD1. V dropped 4 bases and J dropped 9; count of bases not matched to a gene: 10. Germline values: CDR1 MDHEN, CDR2 SYDVKM. The CDR3 runs 16 residues. The CDR3 bases are TGTGCCAGCAGTTATCTAGGGGGACAGGGGGCGGGTGAGCAGTTCTTC. Translating it yields CASSYLGGQGAGEQFF.

This clone turned up a few times. The identical CDR3 is also encoded by other nucleotide sequences in the sample. The rearrangement links TRBV6-5 to TRBJ1-5, with 10 bases aligning to TRBD1. Germline CDR1 reads MNHEY; CDR2 reads SVGAGI. J gave up 3 bases and V 4 bases, and 3 bases lay outside the gene matches. There are 15 residues in the CDR3. CDR3 bases: TGTGCCAGCAGTTGGGGACAGGGGACCAATCAGCCCCAGCATTTT. It codes for CASSWGQGTNQPQHF.

The V and J genes are TRBV18 and TRBJ2-7, with D tentatively TRBD2 (5 bases). The CDR3 totals 15 residues. Trimming removed 3 bases from V and 6 bases from J, with 18 bases in between. The germline CDR1 and CDR2 sequences are KGHSH and LQKENI. CDR3 residues: CASSPYDEGVSEQYF. DNA for the CDR3: TGTGCCAGCTCACCGTACGACGAGGGAGTAAGCGAGCAGTACTTC.